These T cell receptor beta chains were read from a single sample in a study of blood T cell repertoires in COVID-19. Assay used: immunoSEQ multiplex PCR; TCRdb lists only in-frame clones, some missing. This sample has around 64,000 clones, with 75% to 95% found just once. The sequenced sample was peripheral blood. These receptors were taken from a human donor in a cohort sampled during active COVID-19. The CDR3 runs from the conserved cysteine through the conserved F or W. D genes are given only for firm matches. Some rows have no size entry. The others give once, few or many, or a class for an expanded clone.

abundance: once; j_gene: TRBJ2-1; v_gene: TRBV27; d_gene: TRBD2; CDR3aa: CASSHTRAGVQFF; CDR3nt: TGTGCCAGCAGTCACACCCGAGCGGGGGTGCAGTTCTTC
abundance: .; j_gene: TRBJ2-3; v_gene: TRBV6-5; d_gene: .; CDR3aa: CASSRQNTDTQYF; CDR3nt: TGTGCCAGCAGTCGACAGAACACAGATACGCAGTATTTT
abundance: .; j_gene: TRBJ1-4; v_gene: TRBV14; d_gene: .; CDR3aa: CASSQGYRGSGEKLFF; CDR3nt: TGTGCCAGCAGCCAAGGCTATCGAGGTAGCGGGGAAAAACTGTTTTTT
abundance: .; j_gene: TRBJ2-5; v_gene: TRBV6-2/TRBV6-3; d_gene: .; CDR3aa: CASSHLSAGQETQYF; CDR3nt: TGTGCCAGCAGCCACCTTAGCGCAGGCCAAGAGACCCAGTACTTC
abundance: .; j_gene: TRBJ1-5; v_gene: TRBV27; d_gene: .; CDR3aa: CASKPTYSNQPQHF; CDR3nt: TGTGCCAGCAAACCTACTTACAGCAATCAGCCCCAGCATTTT
abundance: .; j_gene: TRBJ2-1; v_gene: TRBV29-1; d_gene: TRBD2; CDR3aa: CSVEVPPSGGANEQFF; CDR3nt: TGCAGCGTTGAAGTCCCTCCTAGCGGGGGAGCTAATGAGCAGTTCTTC
abundance: .; j_gene: TRBJ2-7; v_gene: TRBV11-2; d_gene: .; CDR3aa: CASSFGREIYEQYF; CDR3nt: TGTGCCAGCAGCTTTGGTCGAGAAATCTACGAGCAGTACTTC
abundance: .; j_gene: TRBJ1-1; v_gene: TRBV18; d_gene: .; CDR3aa: CASSPPAGWLAFF; CDR3nt: TGTGCCAGCTCACCACCGGCAGGGTGGTTAGCTTTCTTT
abundance: .; j_gene: TRBJ2-7; v_gene: TRBV18; d_gene: TRBD1; CDR3aa: CASSPPGTAYEQYF; CDR3nt: TGTGCCAGCTCACCACCTGGGACAGCCTACGAGCAGTACTTC
abundance: .; j_gene: TRBJ2-7; v_gene: TRBV14; d_gene: .; CDR3aa: CASSQDLASFYEQYF; CDR3nt: TGTGCCAGCAGCCAAGATTTGGCCAGTTTCTACGAGCAGTACTTC
abundance: .; j_gene: TRBJ2-7; v_gene: TRBV5-1; d_gene: TRBD1; CDR3aa: CASGDRGSYEQYF; CDR3nt: TGCGCCAGCGGGGACAGGGGATCCTACGAGCAGTACTTC
abundance: .; j_gene: TRBJ2-1; v_gene: TRBV9; d_gene: .; CDR3aa: CASSVESALGNEQFF; CDR3nt: TGTGCCAGCAGCGTAGAATCAGCTCTAGGCAATGAGCAGTTCTTC
abundance: .; j_gene: TRBJ1-2; v_gene: TRBV30; d_gene: .; CDR3aa: CAWRKGASGSYGYTF; CDR3nt: TGTGCCTGGAGGAAAGGAGCCTCAGGGTCCTATGGCTACACCTTC
abundance: .; j_gene: TRBJ1-2; v_gene: TRBV7-9; d_gene: TRBD1; CDR3aa: CASSRTTGTANYGYTF; CDR3nt: TGTGCCAGCAGCCGTACGACAGGGACAGCTAACTATGGCTACACCTTC
abundance: .; j_gene: TRBJ2-5; v_gene: TRBV18; d_gene: .; CDR3aa: CASSLGTLETQYF; CDR3nt: TGTGCCAGCTCACTGGGGACTCTAGAGACCCAGTACTTC
abundance: .; j_gene: TRBJ2-2; v_gene: TRBV3-1/TRBV3-2; d_gene: .; CDR3aa: CASNLGQNTGELFF; CDR3nt: TGTGCCAGCAACCTGGGACAGAACACCGGGGAGCTGTTTTTT
abundance: .; j_gene: TRBJ2-3; v_gene: TRBV12-5; d_gene: .; CDR3aa: CASGAGSDTDTQYF; CDR3nt: TGTGCTAGTGGCGCCGGGTCTGACACAGATACGCAGTATTTT
abundance: .; j_gene: TRBJ1-1; v_gene: TRBV5-5; d_gene: TRBD1; CDR3aa: CASSSGGWAEAFF; CDR3nt: TGTGCCAGCAGTTCAGGGGGGTGGGCTGAAGCTTTCTTT
abundance: large; j_gene: TRBJ2-7; v_gene: TRBV7-7; d_gene: TRBD2; CDR3aa: CASSQIELAGGHWSRIPYEQYF; CDR3nt: TGTGCTAGCAGCCAAATAGAGCTAGCGGGAGGGCACTGGAGCCGGATCCCGTACGAGCAGTACTTC
abundance: .; j_gene: TRBJ2-5; v_gene: TRBV27; d_gene: TRBD1; CDR3aa: CASSLIGTGGQTQYF; CDR3nt: TGTGCCAGCAGTTTAATCGGGACAGGGGGACAGACCCAGTACTTC
abundance: .; j_gene: TRBJ2-1; v_gene: TRBV6-4; d_gene: TRBD2; CDR3aa: CASSDVAGGYDEQFF; CDR3nt: TGTGCCAGCAGTGACGTAGCGGGGGGGTACGATGAGCAGTTCTTC
abundance: once; j_gene: TRBJ2-6; v_gene: TRBV5-4; d_gene: TRBD2; CDR3aa: CASSGRTSGRAPGANVLTF; CDR3nt: TGTGCCAGCAGCGGAAGGACTAGCGGGAGGGCCCCTGGGGCCAACGTCCTGACTTTC
abundance: .; j_gene: TRBJ2-2; v_gene: TRBV7-2; d_gene: .; CDR3aa: CASSFSAGNTGELFF; CDR3nt: TGTGCCAGCAGCTTTTCCGCGGGTAACACCGGGGAGCTGTTTTTT
abundance: .; j_gene: TRBJ2-7; v_gene: TRBV3-1/TRBV3-2; d_gene: TRBD2; CDR3aa: CASSAASGSWNPYEQYF; CDR3nt: TGTGCCAGCAGCGCCGCTAGCGGATCATGGAACCCCTACGAGCAGTACTTC
abundance: .; j_gene: TRBJ2-1; v_gene: TRBV10-1; d_gene: TRBD2; CDR3aa: CASWLFSGGPYNEQFF; CDR3nt: TGCGCCAGCTGGTTATTTAGCGGGGGCCCCTACAATGAGCAGTTCTTC
abundance: .; j_gene: TRBJ1-1; v_gene: TRBV25-1; d_gene: .; CDR3aa: CASSDNRIGTEAFF; CDR3nt: TGTGCCAGCAGCGACAACAGGATCGGCACTGAAGCTTTCTTT
abundance: .; j_gene: TRBJ2-5; v_gene: TRBV5-1; d_gene: .; CDR3aa: CASSLGDRSRGGTQYF; CDR3nt: TGCGCCAGCAGCTTGGGCGACAGGAGCCGAGGGGGGACCCAGTACTTC
abundance: .; j_gene: TRBJ2-7; v_gene: TRBV18; d_gene: TRBD1; CDR3aa: CASSPVGQGDEQYF; CDR3nt: TGTGCCAGCTCACCAGTGGGACAGGGTGACGAGCAGTACTTC
abundance: .; j_gene: TRBJ2-1; v_gene: TRBV10-1; d_gene: TRBD2; CDR3aa: CASSETRGGLDEQFF; CDR3nt: TGCGCCAGCAGTGAGACCCGGGGGGGATTGGATGAGCAGTTCTTC
abundance: .; j_gene: TRBJ2-7; v_gene: TRBV9; d_gene: .; CDR3aa: CASSVGQSLNYEQYF; CDR3nt: TGTGCCAGCAGCGTAGGACAGTCTCTAAACTACGAGCAGTACTTC
abundance: .; j_gene: TRBJ2-2; v_gene: TRBV9; d_gene: TRBD2; CDR3aa: CATSPGAGGAGELFF; CDR3nt: TGTGCCACCTCCCCCGGGGCGGGGGGGGCCGGGGAGCTGTTTTTT
abundance: once; j_gene: TRBJ2-7; v_gene: TRBV29-1; d_gene: .; CDR3aa: CSERECSYYEQYF; CDR3nt: TGCAGCGAACGGGAGTGTTCCTACTACGAGCAGTACTTC
abundance: .; j_gene: TRBJ1-1; v_gene: TRBV30; d_gene: .; CDR3aa: CAWSDTGSSEAFF; CDR3nt: TGTGCCTGGAGTGATACAGGGTCCAGTGAAGCTTTCTTT
abundance: .; j_gene: TRBJ1-2; v_gene: TRBV11-2; d_gene: .; CDR3aa: CASSSGGPYGYTF; CDR3nt: TGTGCCAGCAGCTCCGGGGGGCCCTATGGCTACACCTTC
abundance: .; j_gene: TRBJ2-3; v_gene: TRBV2; d_gene: .; CDR3aa: CASSAETSTDTQYF; CDR3nt: TGTGCCAGCAGTGCAGAGACTAGCACAGATACGCAGTATTTT
abundance: .; j_gene: TRBJ2-7; v_gene: TRBV5-1; d_gene: .; CDR3aa: CASSLLAGSSYEQYF; CDR3nt: TGCGCCAGCAGCTTGCTGGCGGGGAGCTCCTACGAGCAGTACTTC
abundance: .; j_gene: TRBJ1-2; v_gene: TRBV30; d_gene: TRBD1; CDR3aa: CAWTGQLFGYTF; CDR3nt: TGTGCCTGGACGGGACAGCTCTTTGGCTACACCTTC
abundance: .; j_gene: TRBJ2-7; v_gene: TRBV9; d_gene: .; CDR3aa: CASSVDRSPYEQYF; CDR3nt: TGTGCCAGCAGCGTAGACAGGTCCCCCTACGAGCAGTACTTC
abundance: .; j_gene: TRBJ1-2; v_gene: TRBV6-5; d_gene: TRBD1; CDR3aa: CASSTRQGGYGYTF; CDR3nt: TGTGCCAGCAGTACCAGACAGGGCGGCTATGGCTACACCTTC
abundance: once; j_gene: TRBJ1-1; v_gene: TRBV4-3; d_gene: .; CDR3aa: CASSQEGGNTEAFF; CDR3nt: TGCGCCAGCAGCCAAGAAGGGGGAAACACTGAAGCTTTCTTT